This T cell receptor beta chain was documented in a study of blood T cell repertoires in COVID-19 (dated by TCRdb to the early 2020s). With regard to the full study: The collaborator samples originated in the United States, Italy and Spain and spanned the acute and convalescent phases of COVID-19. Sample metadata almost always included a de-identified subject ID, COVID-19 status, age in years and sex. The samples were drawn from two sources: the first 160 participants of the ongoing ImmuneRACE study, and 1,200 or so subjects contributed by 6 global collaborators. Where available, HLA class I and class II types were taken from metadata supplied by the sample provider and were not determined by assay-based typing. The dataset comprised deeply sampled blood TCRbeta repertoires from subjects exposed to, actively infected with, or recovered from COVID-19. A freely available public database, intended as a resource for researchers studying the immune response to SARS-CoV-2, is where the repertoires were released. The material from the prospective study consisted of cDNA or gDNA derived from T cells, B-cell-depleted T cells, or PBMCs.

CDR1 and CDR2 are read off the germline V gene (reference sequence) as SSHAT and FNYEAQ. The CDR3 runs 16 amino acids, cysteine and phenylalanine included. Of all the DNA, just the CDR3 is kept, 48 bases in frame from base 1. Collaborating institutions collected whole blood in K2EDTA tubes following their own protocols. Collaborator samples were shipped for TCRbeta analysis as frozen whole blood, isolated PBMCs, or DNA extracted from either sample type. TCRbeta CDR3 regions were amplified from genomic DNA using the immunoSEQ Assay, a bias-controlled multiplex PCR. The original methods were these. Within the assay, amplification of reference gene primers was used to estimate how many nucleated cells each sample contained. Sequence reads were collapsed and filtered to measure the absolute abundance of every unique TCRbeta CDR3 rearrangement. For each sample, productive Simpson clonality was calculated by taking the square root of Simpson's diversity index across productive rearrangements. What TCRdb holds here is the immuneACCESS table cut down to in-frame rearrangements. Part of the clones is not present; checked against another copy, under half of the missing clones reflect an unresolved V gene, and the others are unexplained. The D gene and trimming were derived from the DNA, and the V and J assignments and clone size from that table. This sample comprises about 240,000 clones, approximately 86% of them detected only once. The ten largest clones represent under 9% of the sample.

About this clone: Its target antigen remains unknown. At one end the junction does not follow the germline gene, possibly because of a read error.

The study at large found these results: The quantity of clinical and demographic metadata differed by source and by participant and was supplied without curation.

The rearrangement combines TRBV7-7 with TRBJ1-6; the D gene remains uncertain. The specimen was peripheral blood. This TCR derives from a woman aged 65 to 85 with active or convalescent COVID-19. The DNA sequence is TGTGCTAGCAGCTTAATTAGGAGGCCTTTGGGGTCACCCCTCCACTTT. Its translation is CASSLIRRPLGSPLHF.